This is a list of T cell receptor beta chains from one sample in a study of cytomegalovirus exposure and HLA in healthy donors. This table comes from immunoSEQ multiplex PCR, and its TCRdb copy is limited to in-frame clones, with some not included. The data hold about 160,000 clones, with about 90% observed a single time. Material: PBMCs. The receptors shown here come from a young man in good health and CMV-seropositive. Both conserved end residues are part of each CDR3. Fields, in order: CDR3 protein, CDR3 DNA, V gene, J gene, clone size, D gene, CDR3 length. D genes are given only for firm matches. Rows may omit the clone size; those that give it use once, few, many or a size class.

cdr3_aa: CASTLSAGDQPQHF; cdr3_nt: TGTGCCAGCACCTTAAGTGCGGGGGATCAGCCCCAGCATTTT; v_call: TRBV7-2; j_call: TRBJ1-5; clone_size: NA; d_call: NA; cdr3_length: 14
cdr3_aa: CASSLGTGMVAVTGELFF; cdr3_nt: TGCGCCAGCAGCTTGGGGACAGGGATGGTAGCGGTAACCGGGGAGCTGTTTTTT; v_call: TRBV5-1; j_call: TRBJ2-2; clone_size: NA; d_call: TRBD1; cdr3_length: 18
cdr3_aa: CASSADSMQETQYF; cdr3_nt: TGCGCCAGCAGTGCGGACAGTATGCAAGAGACCCAGTACTTC; v_call: TRBV5-1; j_call: TRBJ2-5; clone_size: NA; d_call: NA; cdr3_length: 14
cdr3_aa: CASSATGTTYNEQFF; cdr3_nt: TGCGCCAGCAGCGCCACCGGGACTACGTACAATGAGCAGTTCTTC; v_call: TRBV5-1; j_call: TRBJ2-1; clone_size: once; d_call: TRBD2; cdr3_length: 15
cdr3_aa: CASSDLAGGRGETQYF; cdr3_nt: TGTGCCAGCAGTGATCTAGCGGGAGGGCGGGGAGAGACCCAGTACTTC; v_call: TRBV2; j_call: TRBJ2-5; clone_size: NA; d_call: TRBD2; cdr3_length: 16
cdr3_aa: CASSPLDRGIFDEKLFF; cdr3_nt: TGTGCCAGCAGCCCACTGGACAGGGGAATCTTTGATGAAAAACTGTTTTTT; v_call: TRBV4-2; j_call: TRBJ1-4; clone_size: few; d_call: TRBD1; cdr3_length: 17
cdr3_aa: CASTNRATEAFF; cdr3_nt: TGTGCCAGCACAAACAGGGCCACTGAAGCTTTCTTT; v_call: TRBV6-1; j_call: TRBJ1-1; clone_size: NA; d_call: NA; cdr3_length: 12
cdr3_aa: CASSLGGTARSGYTF; cdr3_nt: TGTGCCAGCAGCTTAGGCGGGACAGCACGCTCTGGCTACACCTTC; v_call: TRBV11-3; j_call: TRBJ1-2; clone_size: NA; d_call: TRBD1; cdr3_length: 15
cdr3_aa: CASSTGQGAGETQYF; cdr3_nt: TGTGCCAGCAGCACTGGACAGGGGGCGGGAGAGACCCAGTACTTC; v_call: TRBV11-1; j_call: TRBJ2-5; clone_size: few; d_call: TRBD1; cdr3_length: 15
cdr3_aa: CASSAATWDSNYGYTF; cdr3_nt: TGTGCCAGCAGCGCAGCAACGTGGGACAGCAACTATGGCTACACCTTC; v_call: TRBV9; j_call: TRBJ1-2; clone_size: NA; d_call: TRBD1; cdr3_length: 16
cdr3_aa: CASSVAGGGSEQYF; cdr3_nt: TGTGCCAGCAGCGTAGCCGGGGGGGGAAGCGAGCAGTACTTC; v_call: TRBV9; j_call: TRBJ2-7; clone_size: NA; d_call: TRBD2; cdr3_length: 14
cdr3_aa: CASSLDRGRHEQYF; cdr3_nt: TGTGCCAGCAGTTTAGACAGGGGGCGTCACGAGCAGTACTTC; v_call: TRBV28; j_call: TRBJ2-7; clone_size: NA; d_call: TRBD1; cdr3_length: 14
cdr3_aa: CASSDPTSGGYNEQFF; cdr3_nt: TGTGCCAGCAGCGACCCAACTAGCGGGGGGTACAATGAGCAGTTCTTC; v_call: TRBV9; j_call: TRBJ2-1; clone_size: NA; d_call: TRBD2; cdr3_length: 16
cdr3_aa: CASSLWVLAGSSYEQYF; cdr3_nt: TGTGCCAGCAGTTTATGGGTACTAGCGGGAAGCTCCTACGAGCAGTACTTC; v_call: TRBV28; j_call: TRBJ2-7; clone_size: NA; d_call: TRBD2; cdr3_length: 17
cdr3_aa: CASSLGRDTEAFF; cdr3_nt: TGTGCCAGCAGCTTGGGCAGGGACACTGAAGCTTTCTTT; v_call: TRBV5-4; j_call: TRBJ1-1; clone_size: NA; d_call: NA; cdr3_length: 13
cdr3_aa: CASSKGGSSKPSYAEQYF; cdr3_nt: TGTGCCAGCAGCAAAGGAGGCAGCTCGAAGCCCTCATATGCCGAGCAGTACTTC; v_call: TRBV21-1; j_call: TRBJ2-7; clone_size: medium-sized; d_call: NA; cdr3_length: 18